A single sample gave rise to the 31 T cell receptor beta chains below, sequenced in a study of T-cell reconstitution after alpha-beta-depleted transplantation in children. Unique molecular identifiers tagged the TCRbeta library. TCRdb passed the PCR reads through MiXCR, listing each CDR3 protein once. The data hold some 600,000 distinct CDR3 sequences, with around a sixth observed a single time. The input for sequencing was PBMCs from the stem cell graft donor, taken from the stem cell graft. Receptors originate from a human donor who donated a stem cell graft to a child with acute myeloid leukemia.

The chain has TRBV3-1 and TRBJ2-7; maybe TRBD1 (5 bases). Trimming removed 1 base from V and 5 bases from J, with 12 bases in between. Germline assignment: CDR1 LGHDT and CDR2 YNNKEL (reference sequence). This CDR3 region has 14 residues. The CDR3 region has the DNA TGTGCCAGCAGCCAAGGAGGCCAGGGCGACGAGCAGTACTTC. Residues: CASSQGGQGDEQYF.

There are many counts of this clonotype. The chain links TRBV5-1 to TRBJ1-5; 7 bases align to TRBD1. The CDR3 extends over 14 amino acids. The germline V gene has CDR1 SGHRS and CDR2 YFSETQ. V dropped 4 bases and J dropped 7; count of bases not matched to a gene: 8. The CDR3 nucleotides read TGCGCCAGCAGCAACCGGGACAGACTACAGCCCCAGCATTTT. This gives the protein CASSNRDRLQPQHF.

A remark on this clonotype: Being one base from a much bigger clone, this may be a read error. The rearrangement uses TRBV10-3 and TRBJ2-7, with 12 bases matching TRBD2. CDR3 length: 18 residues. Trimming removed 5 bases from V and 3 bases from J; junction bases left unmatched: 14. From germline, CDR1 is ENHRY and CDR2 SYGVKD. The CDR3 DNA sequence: TGTGCCATCAGTTATGAGACTAGCGGGGGACTCATCCACTACGAGCAGTACTTC. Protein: CAISYETSGGLIHYEQYF.

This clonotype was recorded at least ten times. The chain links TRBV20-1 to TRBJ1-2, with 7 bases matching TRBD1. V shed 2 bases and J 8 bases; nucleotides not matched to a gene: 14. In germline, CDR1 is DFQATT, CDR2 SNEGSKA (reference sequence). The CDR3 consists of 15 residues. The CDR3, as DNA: TGCAGTGCTAGACGCATACAAGGGGGCCTGTGGGGCTACACCTTC. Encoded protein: CSARRIQGGLWGYTF.

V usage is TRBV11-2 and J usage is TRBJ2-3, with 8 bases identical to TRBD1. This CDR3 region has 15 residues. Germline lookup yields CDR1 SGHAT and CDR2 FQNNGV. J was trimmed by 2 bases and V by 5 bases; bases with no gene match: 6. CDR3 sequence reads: CASSLRGQATDTQYF. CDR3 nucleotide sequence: TGTGCCAGCAGCCTTAGGGGACAGGCCACAGATACGCAGTATTTT.

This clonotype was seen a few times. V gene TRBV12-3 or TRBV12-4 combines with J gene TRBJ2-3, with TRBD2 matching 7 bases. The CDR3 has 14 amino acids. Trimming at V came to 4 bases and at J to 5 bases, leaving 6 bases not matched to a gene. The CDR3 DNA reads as TGTGCCAGCAGTTCTAGCGGACCCTTAGATACGCAGTATTTT. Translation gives CASSSSGPLDTQYF.

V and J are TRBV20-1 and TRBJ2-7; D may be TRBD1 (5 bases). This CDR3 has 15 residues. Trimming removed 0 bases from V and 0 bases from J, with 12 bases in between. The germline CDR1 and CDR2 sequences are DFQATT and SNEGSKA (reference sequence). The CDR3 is CSARDHQGSSYEQYV. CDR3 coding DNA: TGCAGTGCTAGAGATCACCAGGGTAGCTCCTACGAGCAGTACGTC.

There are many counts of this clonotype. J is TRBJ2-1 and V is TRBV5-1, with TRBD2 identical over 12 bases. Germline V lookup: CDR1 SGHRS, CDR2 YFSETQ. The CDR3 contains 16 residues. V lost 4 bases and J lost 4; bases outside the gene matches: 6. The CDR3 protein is CASSLTSGGWYNEQFF. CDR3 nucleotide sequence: TGCGCCAGCAGCCTCACTAGCGGGGGGTGGTACAATGAGCAGTTCTTC.

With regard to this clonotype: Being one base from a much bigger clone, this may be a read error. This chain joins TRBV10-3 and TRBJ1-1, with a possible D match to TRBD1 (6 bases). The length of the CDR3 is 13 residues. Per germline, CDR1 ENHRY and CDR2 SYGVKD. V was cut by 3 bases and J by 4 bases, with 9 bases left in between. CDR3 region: CAISDGGTTEAFF. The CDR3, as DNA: TGTGCCATCAGTGATGGGGGCACCACTGAAGCTTTCTTT.

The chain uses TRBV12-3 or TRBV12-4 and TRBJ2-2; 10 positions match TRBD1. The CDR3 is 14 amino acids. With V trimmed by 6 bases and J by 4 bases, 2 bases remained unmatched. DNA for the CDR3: TGTGCCAGCAGGGGACAGGGGTTCACCGGGGAGCTGTTTTTT. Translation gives CASRGQGFTGELFF.

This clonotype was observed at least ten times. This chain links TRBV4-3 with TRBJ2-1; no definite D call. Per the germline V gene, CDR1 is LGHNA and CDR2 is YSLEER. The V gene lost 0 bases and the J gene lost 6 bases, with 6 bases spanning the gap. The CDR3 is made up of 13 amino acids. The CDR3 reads CASSQDKGNEQFF. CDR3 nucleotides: TGCGCCAGCAGCCAAGATAAGGGCAATGAGCAGTTCTTC.

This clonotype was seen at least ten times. CDR3 residues: CASSFEWDGMDGYTF. As DNA, the CDR3 is TGTGCCAGCAGCTTTGAGTGGGACGGAATGGATGGCTACACCTTC. V and J are TRBV7-2 and TRBJ1-2, with a possible D match to TRBD1 (5 bases). CDR1 SGHTA and CDR2 FQGNSA come from the germline V gene. The CDR3 consists of 15 residues. Trimming pared 3 bases from V and 6 bases from J, leaving 17 bases between.

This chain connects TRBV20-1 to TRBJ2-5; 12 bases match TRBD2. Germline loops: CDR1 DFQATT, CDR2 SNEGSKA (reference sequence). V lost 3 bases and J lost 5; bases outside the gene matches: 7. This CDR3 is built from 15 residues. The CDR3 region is CSASPTSGGSETQYF. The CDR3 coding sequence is TGCAGTGCTAGTCCGACTAGCGGGGGAAGCGAGACCCAGTACTTC.

The CDR3 spells CASSAERDSFGNTIYF. In DNA, the CDR3 is TGCGCCAGCAGCGCGGAGAGGGACAGTTTTGGAAACACCATATATTTT. This chain links TRBV5-1 with TRBJ1-3, with 7 bases aligning to TRBD1. In germline, CDR1 is SGHRS, CDR2 YFSETQ. Trimming at V came to 4 bases and at J to 3 bases, leaving 10 bases not matched to a gene. The CDR3 has 16 amino acids.

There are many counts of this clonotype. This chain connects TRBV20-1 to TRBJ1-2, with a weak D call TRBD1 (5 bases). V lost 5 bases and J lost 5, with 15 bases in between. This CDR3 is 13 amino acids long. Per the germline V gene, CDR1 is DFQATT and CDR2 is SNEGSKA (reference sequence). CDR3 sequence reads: CSAPRDGVYGYTF. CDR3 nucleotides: TGCAGTGCTCCTCGGGACGGAGTATATGGCTACACCTTC.

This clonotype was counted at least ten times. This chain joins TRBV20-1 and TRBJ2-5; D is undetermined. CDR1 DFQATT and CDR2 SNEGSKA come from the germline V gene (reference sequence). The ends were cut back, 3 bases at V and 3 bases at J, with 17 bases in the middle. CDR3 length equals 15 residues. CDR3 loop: CSASARQVGEETQYF. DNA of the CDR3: TGCAGTGCTAGCGCCCGCCAGGTCGGAGAAGAGACCCAGTACTTC.

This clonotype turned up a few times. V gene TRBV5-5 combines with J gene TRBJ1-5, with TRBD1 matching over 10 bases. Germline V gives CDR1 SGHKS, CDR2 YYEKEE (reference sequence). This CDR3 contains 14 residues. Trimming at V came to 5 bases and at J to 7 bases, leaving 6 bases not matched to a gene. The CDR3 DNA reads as TGTGCCAGCAGAGCGACAGGGGGCTTCCAGCCCCAGCATTTT. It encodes CASRATGGFQPQHF.

The CDR3 protein is CASSFQGYNTGELFF. The DNA for the CDR3 is TGTGCCAGCAGCTTTCAGGGGTATAACACCGGGGAGCTGTTTTTT. The chain couples TRBV7-9 to TRBJ2-2; TRBD1 is a possible D gene (6 bases). With 3 bases removed from V and 2 bases from J, the gap between germline ends came to 10 bases. Germline V gives CDR1 SEHNR, CDR2 FQNEAQ (reference sequence). The CDR3 extends over 15 amino acids.

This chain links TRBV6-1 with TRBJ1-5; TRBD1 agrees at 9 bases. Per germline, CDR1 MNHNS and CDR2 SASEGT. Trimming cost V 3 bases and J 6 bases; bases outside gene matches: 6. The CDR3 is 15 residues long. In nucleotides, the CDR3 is TGTGCCAGCAGTGAGACGGACAGGGGCGGTCAGCCCCAGCATTTT. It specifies CASSETDRGGQPQHF.

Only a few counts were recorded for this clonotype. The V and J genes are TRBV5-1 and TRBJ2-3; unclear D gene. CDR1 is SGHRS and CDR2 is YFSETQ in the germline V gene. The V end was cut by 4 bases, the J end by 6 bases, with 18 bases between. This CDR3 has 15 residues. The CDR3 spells CASSKDGAPRDTQYF. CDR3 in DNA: TGCGCCAGCAGCAAGGACGGAGCTCCCCGGGATACGCAGTATTTT.

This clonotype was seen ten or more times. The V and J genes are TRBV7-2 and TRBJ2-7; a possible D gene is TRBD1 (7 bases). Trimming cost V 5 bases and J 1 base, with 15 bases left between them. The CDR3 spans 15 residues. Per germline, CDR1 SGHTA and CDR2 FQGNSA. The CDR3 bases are TGTGCCAGCAGCCCACGGACAGGAGGGTCCTACGAGCAGTACTTC. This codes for CASSPRTGGSYEQYF.

The CDR3 protein is CASSFRDSTGELFF. CDR3 nucleotide sequence: TGTGCCAGCAGCTTTCGGGACAGCACCGGGGAGCTGTTTTTT. This chain links TRBV7-2 with TRBJ2-2; 7 bases fit TRBD1. Germline trimming cut 3 bases from V and 4 bases from J; bases unmatched to any gene: 2. CDR3 length equals 14 residues. From germline, CDR1 is SGHTA and CDR2 FQGNSA.

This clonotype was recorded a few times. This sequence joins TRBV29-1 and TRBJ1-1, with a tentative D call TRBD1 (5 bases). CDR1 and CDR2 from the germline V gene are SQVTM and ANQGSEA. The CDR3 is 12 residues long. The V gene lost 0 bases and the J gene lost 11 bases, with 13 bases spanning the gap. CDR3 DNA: TGCAGCGTTGAAGATGGGGGATCGGGCGCTTTCTTT. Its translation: CSVEDGGSGAFF. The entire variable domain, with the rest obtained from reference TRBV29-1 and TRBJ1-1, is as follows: SAVISQKPSRDICQRGTSLTIQCQVDSQVTMMFWYRQQPGQSLTLIATANQGSEATYESGFVIDKFPISRPNLTFSTLTVSNMSPEDSSIYLCSVEDGGSGAFFGQGTRLTVV.

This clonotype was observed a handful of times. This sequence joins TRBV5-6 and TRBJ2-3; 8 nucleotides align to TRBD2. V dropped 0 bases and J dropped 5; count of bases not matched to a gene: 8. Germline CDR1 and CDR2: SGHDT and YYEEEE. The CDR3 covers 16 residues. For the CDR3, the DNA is TGTGCCAGCAGCTTGGCCGACCTGGCGGGGGGAGATACGCAGTATTTT. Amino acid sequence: CASSLADLAGGDTQYF.

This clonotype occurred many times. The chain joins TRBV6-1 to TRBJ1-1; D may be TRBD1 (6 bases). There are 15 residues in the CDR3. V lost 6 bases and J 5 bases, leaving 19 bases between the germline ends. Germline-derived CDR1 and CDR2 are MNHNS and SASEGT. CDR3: CASSREIWDTTEAFF. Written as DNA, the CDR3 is TGTGCCAGCAGCCGCGAGATCTGGGACACTACTGAAGCTTTCTTT.

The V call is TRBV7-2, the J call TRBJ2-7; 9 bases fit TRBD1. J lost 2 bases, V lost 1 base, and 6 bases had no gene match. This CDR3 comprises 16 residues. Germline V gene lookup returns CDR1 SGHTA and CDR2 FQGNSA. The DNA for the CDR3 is TGTGCCAGCAGCTTAGGGGGACAGGGACCCCCCTACGAGCAGTACTTC. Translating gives CASSLGGQGPPYEQYF.

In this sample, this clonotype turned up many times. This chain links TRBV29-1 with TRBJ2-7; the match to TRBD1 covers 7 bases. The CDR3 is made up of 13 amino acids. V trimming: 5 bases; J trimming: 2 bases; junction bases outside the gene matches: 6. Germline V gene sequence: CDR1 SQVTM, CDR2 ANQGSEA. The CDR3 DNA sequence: TGCAGCGTTCGGACAGGATCGGCCTACGAGCAGTACTTC. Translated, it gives CSVRTGSAYEQYF.

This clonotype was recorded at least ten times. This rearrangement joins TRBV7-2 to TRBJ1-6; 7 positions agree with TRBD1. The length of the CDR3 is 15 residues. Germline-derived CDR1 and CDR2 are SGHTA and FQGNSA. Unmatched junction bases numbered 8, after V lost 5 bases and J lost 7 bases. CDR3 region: CASSLLGTENSPLHF. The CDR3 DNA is TGTGCCAGCAGCCTCTTGGGGACAGAGAATTCACCCCTCCACTTT.

CDR3 nucleotides: TGTGCCAGTAAGAGGGGAGGGGACAGGTACACTGAAGCTTTCTTT. Protein: CASKRGGDRYTEAFF. The chain carries TRBV28 and TRBJ1-1; 8 nucleotides align to TRBD1. Germline values: CDR1 MDHEN, CDR2 SYDVKM. Trimming took 9 bases from V and 3 from J; bases not matched to a gene: 12. The CDR3 is 15 residues long.

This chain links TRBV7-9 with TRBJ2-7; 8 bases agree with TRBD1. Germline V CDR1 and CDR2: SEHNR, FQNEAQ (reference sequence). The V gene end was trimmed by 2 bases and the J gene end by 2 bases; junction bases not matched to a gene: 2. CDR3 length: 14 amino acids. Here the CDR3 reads CASSLMGQAYEQYF. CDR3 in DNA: TGTGCCAGCAGCTTAATGGGACAGGCCTACGAGCAGTACTTC.

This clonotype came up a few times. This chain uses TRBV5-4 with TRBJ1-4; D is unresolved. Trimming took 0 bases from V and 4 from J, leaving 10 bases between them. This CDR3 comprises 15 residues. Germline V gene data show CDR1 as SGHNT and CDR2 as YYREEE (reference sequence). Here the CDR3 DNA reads TGTGCCAGCAGCTTGGCAGGATCCGGTAATGAAAAACTGTTTTTT. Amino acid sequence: CASSLAGSGNEKLFF.